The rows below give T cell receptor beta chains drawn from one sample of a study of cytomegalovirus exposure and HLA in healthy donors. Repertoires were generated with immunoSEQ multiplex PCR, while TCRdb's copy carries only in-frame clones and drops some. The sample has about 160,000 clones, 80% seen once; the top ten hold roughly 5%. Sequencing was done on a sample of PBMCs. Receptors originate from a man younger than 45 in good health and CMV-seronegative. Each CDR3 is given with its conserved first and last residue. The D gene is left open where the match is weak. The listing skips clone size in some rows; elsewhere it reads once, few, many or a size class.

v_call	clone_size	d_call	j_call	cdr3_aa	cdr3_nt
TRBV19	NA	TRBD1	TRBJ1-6	CASKQGTNSPLHF	TGTGCCAGTAAACAGGGGACGAATTCACCCCTCCACTTT
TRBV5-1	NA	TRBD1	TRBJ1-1	CASSPDDRETEAFF	TGCGCCAGCAGCCCAGATGACAGGGAGACTGAAGCTTTCTTT
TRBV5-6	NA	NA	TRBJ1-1	CASSLMTALMNTEAFF	TGTGCCAGCAGCTTGATGACAGCCCTTATGAACACTGAAGCTTTCTTT
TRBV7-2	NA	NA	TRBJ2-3	CASSLVRGTDTQYF	TGTGCCAGCAGCTTAGTCCGGGGCACAGATACGCAGTATTTT
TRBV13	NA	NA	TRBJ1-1	CASSLQGLPNTEAFF	TGTGCCAGCAGCTTACAGGGTCTTCCCAATACTGAAGCTTTCTTT
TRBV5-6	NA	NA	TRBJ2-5	CASSFSPKETQYF	TGTGCCAGCAGCTTTAGTCCGAAGGAGACCCAGTACTTC
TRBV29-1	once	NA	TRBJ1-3	CSVLRQASGNTIYF	TGCAGCGTCTTAAGACAGGCCTCTGGAAACACCATATATTTT
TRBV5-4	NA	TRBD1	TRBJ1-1	CASKNRGANTEAFF	TGTGCCAGCAAAAACAGGGGTGCGAACACTGAAGCTTTCTTT
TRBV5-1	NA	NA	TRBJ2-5	CASSLYRALGETQYF	TGCGCCAGCAGCTTGTACAGGGCGTTAGGAGAGACCCAGTACTTC
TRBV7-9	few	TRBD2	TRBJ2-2	CSSSSYGTSGRTDTGELFF	TGTTCCAGCAGCTCGTACGGGACTAGCGGGAGGACCGACACCGGGGAGCTGTTTTTT
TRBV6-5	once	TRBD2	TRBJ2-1	CASRVAGGFEQFF	TGTGCCAGCAGAGTAGCGGGGGGGTTTGAGCAGTTCTTC
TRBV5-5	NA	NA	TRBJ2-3	CASSLERGTDTQYF	TGTGCCAGCAGCTTGGAACGGGGCACAGATACGCAGTATTTT
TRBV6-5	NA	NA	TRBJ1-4	CASSYVGLREKLFF	TGTGCCAGCAGTTACGTGGGTTTGAGGGAAAAACTGTTTTTT